Here is one TCR beta chain with its context. Primers for the PCR totalled 60 Vbeta and 13 Jbeta. The repertoire was sequenced with immunoSEQ multiplex PCR; TCRdb's copy has only in-frame clones and lacks some. The sample lists approximately 95,000 clones, about four fifths occurring once. The source of the sample is a study of cytomegalovirus exposure and HLA in healthy donors. Study details: Earlier sequencing of 150 million to 200 million T cells yielded nearly 120 million unique TCR beta sequences.

Germline V gives CDR1 SEHNR, CDR2 FQNEAQ (reference sequence). The CDR3 is made up of 14 amino acids. The V gene end was trimmed by 3 bases and the J gene end by 7 bases; junction bases not matched to a gene: 8. Sequenced input: PBMCs. The sequence was obtained from a woman in her 40s in good health and CMV-seropositive. The V gene is TRBV7-9, the J gene TRBJ2-7, with TRBD2 matching 8 bases. The CDR3 nucleotides are TGTGCCAGCAGCTTTTCCGGGAGGGGGAGGGAGCAGTACTTC. This gives the protein CASSFSGRGREQYF.